This T cell receptor (beta chain) was sequenced for a study of CD8 T cells in Susac syndrome. With regard to this clonotype: One junction end disagrees with the germline gene, perhaps due to a read error.

It was with random hexamers that about 0.45 to 1 ug RNA was reverse transcribed. Amplification of TCR beta CDR3 by immunoSEQ multiplex PCR spanned 54 Vbeta and 13 Jbeta. TCRdb analysed the immunoSEQ multiplex PCR reads with MiXCR anew, one entry per CDR3 protein. The sample shows about 110,000 distinct CDR3 sequences, approximately 95% of them seen only once. Germline CDR1 reads MNHEY; CDR2 reads SMNVEV (reference sequence). The length of the CDR3 is 14 residues. The sample comprised CD8+ T cells from PBMCs. The receptor was derived from a human donor with Susac syndrome. The chain recombines TRBV27 with TRBJ2-5; D possibly matches TRBD1 or TRBD2 (5 bases each). The CDR3: CASSLGVGVESQYF. The CDR3 region has the DNA TGTGCCAGCAGTTTGGGGGTAGGGGTAGAGTCCCAGTACTTC.